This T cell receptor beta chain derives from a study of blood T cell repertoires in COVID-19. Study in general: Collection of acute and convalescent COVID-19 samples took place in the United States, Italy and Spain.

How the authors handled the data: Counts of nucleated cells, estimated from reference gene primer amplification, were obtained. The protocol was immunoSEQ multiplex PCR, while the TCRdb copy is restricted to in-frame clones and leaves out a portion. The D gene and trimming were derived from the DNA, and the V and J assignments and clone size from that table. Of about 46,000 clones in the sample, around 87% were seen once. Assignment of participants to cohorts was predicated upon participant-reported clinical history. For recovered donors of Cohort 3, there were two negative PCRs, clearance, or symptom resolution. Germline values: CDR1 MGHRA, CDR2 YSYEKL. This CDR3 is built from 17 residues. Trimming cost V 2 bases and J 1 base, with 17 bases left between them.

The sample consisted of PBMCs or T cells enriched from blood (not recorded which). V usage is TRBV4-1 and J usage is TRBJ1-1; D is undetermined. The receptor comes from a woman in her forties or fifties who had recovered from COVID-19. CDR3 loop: CASSQLRNGGPNTEAFF. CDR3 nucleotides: TGCGCCAGCAGCCAATTAAGGAATGGAGGCCCGAACACTGAAGCTTTCTTT.